Following are 11 T cell receptor beta chains from one sample sequenced in a study of blood T cell repertoires in COVID-19. Method: immunoSEQ multiplex PCR; TCRdb's copy keeps in-frame clones and lacks some. Of 250,000 to 400,000 clones listed, about 87% were seen once; the top ten hold 1.6%. The sequenced sample consisted of peripheral blood. All receptors derive from a woman between 25 and 40 years old with COVID-19, enrolled during active disease.

This chain links TRBV2 with TRBJ2-7; D is uncertain. This CDR3 is 15 amino acids long. The V end was cut by 7 bases, the J end by 1 base, with 17 bases between. In germline, CDR1 is SNHLY, CDR2 FYNNEI. CDR3 nucleotide sequence: TGTGCCAGCAAGATCTACAGTTCAACTTCCTACGAGCAGTACGTC. Its protein product is CASKIYSSTSYEQYV.

The rearrangement links TRBV28 to TRBJ2-2; 7 nucleotides agree with TRBD1. This CDR3 spans 17 amino acids. V trimming: 3 bases; J trimming: 4 bases; junction bases outside the gene matches: 11. CDR1 and CDR2 (germline): MDHEN, SYDVKM. In nucleotides, the CDR3 is TGTGCCAGCAGTTTGTTTGGGCAGGGGGTATTCACCGGGGAGCTGTTTTTT. As protein: CASSLFGQGVFTGELFF. Combining the CDR3 with reference TRBV28 and TRBJ2-2 gives the whole variable domain DVKVTQSSRYLVKRTGEKVFLECVQDMDHENMFWYRQDPGLGLRLIYFSYDVKMKEKGDIPEGYSVSREKKERFSLILESASTNQTSMYLCASSLFGQGVFTGELFFGEGSRLTVL.

This chain joins TRBV4-1 and TRBJ2-1; 13 bases align to TRBD2. Trimming took 4 bases from V and 6 from J; bases not matched to a gene: 6. The CDR3 extends over 16 amino acids. Germline V gives CDR1 MGHRA, CDR2 YSYEKL. DNA of the CDR3: TGCGCCAGCAGCCTCCAACTAGCGGGGGGGATCAATGAGCAGTTCTTC. Protein: CASSLQLAGGINEQFF.

This clone was counted once. This chain links TRBV2 with TRBJ1-5; 7 positions agree with TRBD1. The germline CDR1 and CDR2 sequences are SNHLY and FYNNEI. This CDR3 region has 14 residues. V lost 7 bases, J lost 7 bases, and 10 bases stayed unmatched. The DNA for the CDR3 is TGTGCCAGCACCCTTCGGACAGGAGGACAGCCCCAGCATTTT. This sequence encodes CASTLRTGGQPQHF.

This chain links TRBV29-1 with TRBJ2-3, with 7 bases that match TRBD2. V shed 3 bases, J shed 3 bases, and the junction held 6 bases outside the gene matches. The germline CDR1 and CDR2 sequences are SQVTM and ANQGSEA. The CDR3 consists of 14 residues. The CDR3 DNA reads TGCAGCGTTGATCGTATGGGAGGGACAGATACGCAGTATTTT. This gives the protein CSVDRMGGTDTQYF.

This clone was picked up one time. The chain employs TRBV4-3 and TRBJ1-1; the match to TRBD1 covers 7 bases. This CDR3 is built from 15 residues. V was pared by 4 bases and J by 5 bases, with 10 bases of the junction left unmatched. Germline V gives CDR1 LGHNA, CDR2 YSLEER. DNA for the CDR3: TGCGCCAGCAGCCTCGCTAAAGGGGGCTCGACTGAAGCTTTCTTT. Translation gives CASSLAKGGSTEAFF.

This clone was seen just once. The rearrangement links TRBV29-1 to TRBJ1-5, with D hard to call. Germline V CDR1 and CDR2: SQVTM, ANQGSEA. Deletions cut 4 bases from V and 4 bases from J, with 8 bases between. CDR3 length: 12 amino acids. Written as DNA, the CDR3 is TGCAGCGTTGGTCAGTATAATCAGCCCCAGCATTTT. Protein: CSVGQYNQPQHF.

This chain's CDR3 is CASSPASGRASEQFF. CDR3 DNA sequence: TGTGCCAGCAGCCCAGCCTCGGGCAGGGCTAGTGAGCAGTTCTTC. The chain has TRBV4-2 and TRBJ2-1; the D gene is possibly TRBD1 (5 bases). Trimming took off 4 bases at V and 9 bases at J, with 19 bases between the two ends. Germline V gene sequence: CDR1 LGHNA, CDR2 YNFKEQ. The CDR3 extends over 15 amino acids.

This sequence joins TRBV28 and TRBJ1-1; 10 nucleotides line up with TRBD1. Germline CDR1 and CDR2: MDHEN and SYDVKM. With 10 bases clipped from V and 4 bases from J, the junction kept 12 bases outside the gene matches. The CDR3 is 15 amino acids. CDR3: CATDRGLMRGTEAFF. The CDR3 DNA reads as TGTGCCACAGACAGGGGGCTTATGAGGGGCACTGAAGCTTTCTTT.

The chain links TRBV19 to TRBJ2-1; 10 bases agree with TRBD2. Germline assignment: CDR1 LNHDA and CDR2 SQIVND (reference sequence). Trimming at V came to 0 bases and at J to 2 bases, leaving 4 bases not matched to a gene. The CDR3 loop spans 17 amino acids. The CDR3 DNA reads TGTGCCAGTAGTATAGATCTAGCGGGGGCCCCCTACAATGAGCAGTTCTTC. Its translation is CASSIDLAGAPYNEQFF. Variable domain in full (rest from reference TRBV19 and TRBJ2-1): DGGITQSPKYLFRKEGQNVTLSCEQNLNHDAMYWYRQDPGQGLRLIYYSQIVNDFQKGDIAEGYSVSREKKESFPLTVTSAQKNPTAFYLCASSIDLAGAPYNEQFFGPGTRLTVL.

This chain links TRBV28 with TRBJ2-1; a weak D match, TRBD2 (6 bases). The germline CDR1 and CDR2 sequences are MDHEN and SYDVKM. The length of the CDR3 is 12 residues. Trimming took off 5 bases at V and 6 bases at J, with 8 bases between the two ends. The CDR3: CASSGRINEQFF. DNA of the CDR3: TGTGCCAGCAGTGGGAGGATCAATGAGCAGTTCTTC.